This T cell receptor beta chain was recorded in a study of shared clonotypes between healthy human individuals. Study context: CD4 naive and memory got three plates each, CD8 naive two, CD8 memory one. Study-wide results and limits: Naive subsets generally exceeded memory subsets in estimated richness. A few donors held about 5% of naive CD4 clonotypes in common.

Each sample came from a Caucasian adult donor living in Nashville, Tennessee. Germline CDR1 reads SGHRS; CDR2 reads YFSETQ. CDR3 length equals 16 residues. V was shortened by 4 bases and J by 3 bases, with 17 bases between the two germline ends. This clone was counted a single time. Its antigen is not identified. TCRdb's table, derived via immunoSEQ multiplex PCR, lists solely in-frame clones and lacks some. The sample contains about 2.3 million clones, more than 85% of which appear only once. The specimen was naive CD4+ T cells from PBMCs. Subset denoted: CD45RA+ positively selected. The rearrangement uses TRBV5-1 and TRBJ1-5, with a weak D call TRBD1 (6 bases). This clonotype was sampled from a young man in good health. Some clones in this sample may be carry-over from other donors' samples. CDR3 DNA: TGCGCCAGCAGCCCCGGGAGTACAGGGAACAATCAGCCCCAGCATTTT. This sequence encodes CASSPGSTGNNQPQHF.